The rows below give T cell receptor beta chains drawn from one sample of a study of Ad26.COV2.S vaccination and SARS-CoV-2 variants. Data came from immunoSEQ multiplex PCR; TCRdb stores just in-frame clones and leaves some out. The sample shows hundreds of thousands of clones, around 92% of them seen only once. Sample: peripheral blood, taken in a trial of Ad26.COV2.S vaccine versus placebo. The receptor source for this set is a person aged 18 to 65 who received the Ad26.COV2.S COVID-19 vaccine or a placebo. The CDR3 runs from the conserved cysteine through the conserved F or W. A D gene is named only where the DNA matches it firmly. For some rows the clone size is stated as once, few or many, or as a class when expanded; others skip it.

J	V	size	D	DNA	CDR3
TRBJ2-1	TRBV5-1	-	TRBD2	TGCGCCAGCAGCGAGGAGCGGGGGGGTTACAATGAGCAGTTCTTC	CASSEERGGYNEQFF
TRBJ2-7	TRBV25-1	-	-	TGTGCCAGCAAGACGGACAGCACCTACGAGCAGTACTTC	CASKTDSTYEQYF
TRBJ1-1	TRBV7-2	-	-	TGTGCCAGCAGCTTAGTGGCAGGCAACACTGAAGCTTTCTTT	CASSLVAGNTEAFF
TRBJ1-2	TRBV6-5	-	-	TGTGCCAGCAGGCGGGCGGCTAACTATGGCTACACCTTC	CASRRAANYGYTF
TRBJ2-3	TRBV7-2	-	-	TGTGCCAGCAGCTTAATGAGGACCTCAGGGAGCACAGATACGCAGTATTTT	CASSLMRTSGSTDTQYF
TRBJ1-2	TRBV7-2	-	-	TGTGCCAGCAGCTTAGGGCAGCAGTATGGCTACACCTTC	CASSLGQQYGYTF
TRBJ2-1	TRBV19	-	-	TGTGCCAGTAGTATAGGAGGCCGTTACAATGAGCAGTTCTTC	CASSIGGRYNEQFF
TRBJ2-7	TRBV3-1/TRBV3-2	-	TRBD2	TGTGCCAGCAGCCATGAGGCTAGCGGGGCCCCAATCTACGAGCAGTACTTC	CASSHEASGAPIYEQYF
TRBJ2-2	TRBV7-2	-	-	TGTGCCAGCAGCCCCCCCGGCAGCACCGGGGAGCTGTTTTTT	CASSPPGSTGELFF
TRBJ2-1	TRBV6-5	-	-	TGTGCCAGCAGCCTCGCCCACACGCCTTACAATGAGCAGTTCTTC	CASSLAHTPYNEQFF
TRBJ1-5	TRBV5-5	-	-	TGTGCCAGCAGCCAAGACAGGTACAATCAGCCCCAGCATTTT	CASSQDRYNQPQHF
TRBJ1-5	TRBV28	-	-	TGTGCCAGCAGTTTTCTCATGTACCAGCCCCAGCATTTT	CASSFLMYQPQHF
TRBJ2-2	TRBV29-1	-	TRBD1	TGCAGCGTCCGACAGGGGGCCGGGGAGCTGTTTTTT	CSVRQGAGELFF
TRBJ1-2	TRBV7-9	-	-	TGTGCCAGCAGCTTAGAGCGGGTCGGTGGCTACACCTTC	CASSLERVGGYTF
TRBJ1-2	TRBV28	-	-	TGTGCCAGCAGTTTAGCTCTCGTCGTCCCGTCCACCTTC	CASSLALVVPSTF
TRBJ2-7	TRBV19	once	TRBD1	TGTGCCAGTAGTAGGGACAGGGGAGAGACCTACGAGCAGTACTTC	CASSRDRGETYEQYF
TRBJ2-1	TRBV29-1	-	TRBD2	TGCAGCGTTGAAGTAACTAGCGACCGCTCCTACAATGAGCAGTTCTTC	CSVEVTSDRSYNEQFF
TRBJ2-3	TRBV10-2	once	TRBD2	TGCGCCAGCAGTGATTGGGAGGGGTTGCTGACAGATACGCAGTATTTT	CASSDWEGLLTDTQYF
TRBJ1-6	TRBV9	-	-	TGTGCCAGCAGCGTAGAGGGAGTTGGTTCACCCCTCCACTTT	CASSVEGVGSPLHF
TRBJ2-5	TRBV10-3	once	TRBD2	TGTGCCATCAGGGGGACTAGCGGGGGACAAGAGACCCAGTACTTC	CAIRGTSGGQETQYF
TRBJ1-5	TRBV19	-	-	TGTGCCAGTAGCGCAGGGGAGGGACGTCTGGGCAATCAGCCCCAGCATTTT	CASSAGEGRLGNQPQHF
TRBJ1-4	TRBV6-6	-	-	TGTGCCAGCAGATCATTCGACGGAGGGGATGAAAAACTGTTTTTT	CASRSFDGGDEKLFF
TRBJ2-1	TRBV19	-	-	TGTGCCAGTAGCATGGGAGGGGGGAATGAGCAGTTCTTC	CASSMGGGNEQFF
TRBJ2-1	TRBV6-6	-	TRBD1	TGTGCCTGCCGGACAGGGGGCTATAATGAGCAGTTCTTC	CACRTGGYNEQFF
TRBJ2-2	TRBV7-2	once	TRBD2	TGTGCCAGCAGCCCAACTAGCGGGGGAGGCGGGGAGCTGTTTTTT	CASSPTSGGGGELFF
TRBJ2-1	TRBV29-1	-	TRBD2	TGCAGCGTTGACCCTTCGGGGGGTGGGTCCTACAATGAGCAGTTCTTC	CSVDPSGGGSYNEQFF
TRBJ1-1	TRBV6-5	-	-	TGTGCCAGCAGTTACTCCTCGGGGTTTAGGAACACTGAAGCTTTCTTT	CASSYSSGFRNTEAFF
TRBJ1-2	TRBV7-2	-	TRBD1	TGTGCCAGCAGCTTAGTTCCCGGACAGGCGGTAGAGGGCTACACCTTC	CASSLVPGQAVEGYTF
TRBJ1-1	TRBV20-1	-	-	TGCAGTGCTAGAGATCAATTTGAAGCTTTCTTT	CSARDQFEAFF
TRBJ2-3	TRBV7-6	-	TRBD2	TGTGCCAGCAGCTTAGTACCAGCGGGGGAACTCACAGATACGCAGTATTTT	CASSLVPAGELTDTQYF
TRBJ2-7	TRBV6-6	-	TRBD1	TGTGCCAGCAGTCCCCGACAGGGAAGCTCCTACGAGCAGTACTTC	CASSPRQGSSYEQYF
TRBJ2-3	TRBV7-8	-	-	TGTGCCAGCAGCTCCTTCTCTAGCGCCAGCACAGATACGCAGTATTTT	CASSSFSSASTDTQYF
TRBJ2-5	TRBV7-2	-	-	TGTGCCAGCAGCTTAGTGGTGGGGGGTCCTCAAGAGACCCAGTACTTC	CASSLVVGGPQETQYF
TRBJ2-1	TRBV5-4	-	-	TGTGCCAGCAGCCTGAGGGCCAGGGGCAACAATGAGCAGTTCTTC	CASSLRARGNNEQFF
TRBJ2-5	TRBV7-8	-	-	TGTGCCAGCACCCCTGTTAGGGGAAGGGGCTACCAAGAGACCCAGTACTTC	CASTPVRGRGYQETQYF
TRBJ1-1	TRBV19	-	-	TGTGCCACCTCTACAGGGTCCTGGGACACTGAAGCTTTCTTT	CATSTGSWDTEAFF
TRBJ2-2	TRBV14	-	-	TGTGCCAGCGCCAAAATTAACACCGGGGAGCTGTTTTTT	CASAKINTGELFF
TRBJ2-7	TRBV6-2/TRBV6-3	-	-	TGTGCCAGCAGTCCCGCGGAATGGTACGAGCAGTACTTC	CASSPAEWYEQYF
TRBJ2-6	TRBV7-9	-	-	TGTGCCAGCAGCCGAGCCTCTGGGGCCAACGTCCTGACTTTC	CASSRASGANVLTF
TRBJ2-6	TRBV2	-	-	TGTGCCAGCAGTGAGACCGAAGGGCCCGGGGCCAACGTCCTGACTTTC	CASSETEGPGANVLTF
TRBJ1-5	TRBV3-1/TRBV3-2	-	TRBD1	TGTGCCAGCAGCCAGACCCCCGGACAGGGTGGACAGCCCCAGCATTTT	CASSQTPGQGGQPQHF
TRBJ1-3	TRBV18	-	-	TGTGCCAGCTCACCGGCGGGGCGCGGTGGAAACACCATATATTTT	CASSPAGRGGNTIYF
TRBJ2-7	TRBV3-1/TRBV3-2	-	-	TGTGCCAGCAGCCAAGATCGGCGGGGCCACGAGCAGTACTTC	CASSQDRRGHEQYF
TRBJ2-1	TRBV28	-	-	TGTGCCAGCAGACATGCGAAGGGAATGGGTTCCTACAATGAGCAGTTCTTC	CASRHAKGMGSYNEQFF
TRBJ2-1	TRBV5-1	-	-	TGCGCCAGCAGCCGGGGTGAGAGCTCCTACAATGAGCAGTTCTTC	CASSRGESSYNEQFF
TRBJ2-1	TRBV18	once	-	TGTGCCAGCTCACCACCCTTATTATCTGAGCAGTTCTTC	CASSPPLLSEQFF
TRBJ2-2	TRBV6-5	-	TRBD2	TGTGCCTCCCGGCAGCGGGGGGCCACCGGGGAGCTGTTTTTT	CASRQRGATGELFF
TRBJ2-1	TRBV4-3	-	-	TGCGCCAGCAGCCAAGATCGGTGGGCAGTCTACAATGAGCAGTTCTTC	CASSQDRWAVYNEQFF
TRBJ1-1	TRBV6-6	-	-	TGTGCCAGCGGTAAAATGAACACTGAAGCTTTCTTT	CASGKMNTEAFF
TRBJ2-5	TRBV12-3/TRBV12-4	-	-	TGTGCCAGCAGTTTGATGGAGCAGACCCAGTACTTC	CASSLMEQTQYF
TRBJ1-5	TRBV5-1	-	TRBD1	TGCGCCAGCGTCGACAGGGAGACGTATAGCAATCAGCCCCAGCATTTT	CASVDRETYSNQPQHF
TRBJ2-5	TRBV3-1/TRBV3-2	-	TRBD2	TGTGCCAGCAGCCAAGGAACTAGCGGGGGGAAAGAGACCCAGTACTTC	CASSQGTSGGKETQYF
TRBJ2-4	TRBV6-5	-	-	TGTGCCAGCAGTTCCCCCGGGGGTGCCAAAAACATTCAGTACTTC	CASSSPGGAKNIQYF
TRBJ1-5	TRBV7-2	-	-	TGTGCCAGCAGCCCGACGGGGCCCTATAGCAATCAGCCCCAGCATTTT	CASSPTGPYSNQPQHF
TRBJ2-5	TRBV14	-	-	TGTGCCAGCAGCCGCCGACAGGGAGGCCAAGAGACCCAGTACTTC	CASSRRQGGQETQYF
TRBJ1-1	TRBV7-9	few	-	TGTGCCAGCAGACCAGGGACGGCGAACACTGAAGCTTTCTTT	CASRPGTANTEAFF
TRBJ1-4	TRBV7-9	-	TRBD1	TGTGCCAGCAGCTTAAAGGGCCGGACAGGGGAAGAAGAAAAACTGTTTTTT	CASSLKGRTGEEEKLFF
TRBJ2-2	TRBV2	-	TRBD1	TGTGCCATACCCGGGACAGGTGGCGGGGAGCTGTTTTTT	CAIPGTGGGELFF